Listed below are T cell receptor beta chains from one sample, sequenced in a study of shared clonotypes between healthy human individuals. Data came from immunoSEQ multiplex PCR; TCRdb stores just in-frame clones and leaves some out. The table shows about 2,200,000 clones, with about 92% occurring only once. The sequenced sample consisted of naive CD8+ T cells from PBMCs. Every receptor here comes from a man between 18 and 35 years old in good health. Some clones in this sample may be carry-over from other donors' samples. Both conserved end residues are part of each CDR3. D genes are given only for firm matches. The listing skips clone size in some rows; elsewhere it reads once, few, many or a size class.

cdr3_nt: TGTGCCAGTACCACGGCCCGGGCGACTGAAGCTTTCTTT
cdr3_aa: CASTTARATEAFF
v_call: TRBV19
clone_size: -
j_call: TRBJ1-1
d_call: -

cdr3_nt: TGCGCCAGCAGCTTGGGGCAGGGTGTGGACGAGCAGTACTTC
cdr3_aa: CASSLGQGVDEQYF
v_call: TRBV5-1
clone_size: -
j_call: TRBJ2-7
d_call: -

cdr3_nt: TGTGCCAGCAGCGTAGTTGGAGACACCGGGGAGCTGTTTTTT
cdr3_aa: CASSVVGDTGELFF
v_call: TRBV9
clone_size: -
j_call: TRBJ2-2
d_call: -

cdr3_nt: TGTGCCACCAGCAGAGATTTAGGCGGGAGGGGGTACGAGCAGTACTTC
cdr3_aa: CATSRDLGGRGYEQYF
v_call: TRBV15
clone_size: -
j_call: TRBJ2-7
d_call: TRBD2

cdr3_nt: TGTGCCAGCAGCTTATCCAAAATATCTGGGGCCAACGTCCTGACTTTC
cdr3_aa: CASSLSKISGANVLTF
v_call: TRBV9
clone_size: -
j_call: TRBJ2-6
d_call: -

cdr3_nt: TGTGCCAGCAGCCCGAGCGGGGGGAATGAGCAGTTCTTC
cdr3_aa: CASSPSGGNEQFF
v_call: TRBV6-5
clone_size: -
j_call: TRBJ2-1
d_call: TRBD2

cdr3_nt: TGTGCCAGCAGTGCCCTCGGGGAGGCGGGGACCCAGTACTTC
cdr3_aa: CASSALGEAGTQYF
v_call: TRBV6-5
clone_size: -
j_call: TRBJ2-5
d_call: -

cdr3_nt: TGTGCCAGTGTAGCCGGGACTAGGAACTACAATGAGCAGTTCTTC
cdr3_aa: CASVAGTRNYNEQFF
v_call: TRBV7-9
clone_size: -
j_call: TRBJ2-1
d_call: TRBD2

cdr3_nt: TGTGCCAGCAGCCGAAAAACGCGGGAGTTGGCTGTAGAGCAGTTCTTC
cdr3_aa: CASSRKTRELAVEQFF
v_call: TRBV7-2
clone_size: -
j_call: TRBJ2-1
d_call: TRBD2

cdr3_nt: TGTGCCACGGGGGACAACTCCTACGAGCAGTACTTC
cdr3_aa: CATGDNSYEQYF
v_call: TRBV10-3
clone_size: -
j_call: TRBJ2-7
d_call: -

cdr3_nt: TGCGCCAGCAGCTTTGAGGGGGGCTATGGCTACACCTTC
cdr3_aa: CASSFEGGYGYTF
v_call: TRBV5-1
clone_size: -
j_call: TRBJ1-2
d_call: -

cdr3_nt: TGTGCCTGGAGTTTGGGGGATGAGCAGTTCTTC
cdr3_aa: CAWSLGDEQFF
v_call: TRBV30
clone_size: -
j_call: TRBJ2-1
d_call: -

cdr3_nt: TGTGCCAGCAGCACAATCCCGTACGAGCAGTACTTC
cdr3_aa: CASSTIPYEQYF
v_call: TRBV7-6
clone_size: -
j_call: TRBJ2-7
d_call: -

cdr3_nt: TGTGCCAGCAGCGTGGACAGTTCCTATGGCTACACCTTC
cdr3_aa: CASSVDSSYGYTF
v_call: TRBV5-6
clone_size: few
j_call: TRBJ1-2
d_call: -

cdr3_nt: TGTGCCAGCAGCCAGGAACTAGCGGTTACCTACAATGAGCAGTTCTTC
cdr3_aa: CASSQELAVTYNEQFF
v_call: TRBV4-2
clone_size: -
j_call: TRBJ2-1
d_call: TRBD2

cdr3_nt: TGTGCCTGGAGTGTAGGAGTAGAGCAGTACTTC
cdr3_aa: CAWSVGVEQYF
v_call: TRBV30
clone_size: -
j_call: TRBJ2-5
d_call: -

cdr3_nt: TGTGCCAGCAGCCTGACTAGCGGTCCCCTAGAGACCCAGTACTTC
cdr3_aa: CASSLTSGPLETQYF
v_call: TRBV27
clone_size: -
j_call: TRBJ2-5
d_call: TRBD2

cdr3_nt: TGTGCCTGGAGGCCAGGGGGCTCGGATGAGCAGTTCTTC
cdr3_aa: CAWRPGGSDEQFF
v_call: TRBV30
clone_size: -
j_call: TRBJ2-1
d_call: TRBD1

cdr3_nt: TGCGCCAGCAGCCCCACATTGGCGGGAGGGATGGCAGCAGAGACCCAGTACTTC
cdr3_aa: CASSPTLAGGMAAETQYF
v_call: TRBV4-1
clone_size: -
j_call: TRBJ2-5
d_call: TRBD2

cdr3_nt: TGTGCCAGTAGTACAATAGCGGGAGGGCCCCATGAGCAGTTCTTC
cdr3_aa: CASSTIAGGPHEQFF
v_call: TRBV19
clone_size: -
j_call: TRBJ2-1
d_call: TRBD2

cdr3_nt: TGTGCCAGCAGCCCTCGAAGCGAGAGCTCCTACAATGAGCAGTTCTTC
cdr3_aa: CASSPRSESSYNEQFF
v_call: TRBV14
clone_size: -
j_call: TRBJ2-1
d_call: -

cdr3_nt: TGTGCCAGTATGGCCGACTGGGGGGCTCGCAATGAGCAGTTCTTC
cdr3_aa: CASMADWGARNEQFF
v_call: TRBV19
clone_size: once
j_call: TRBJ2-1
d_call: -

cdr3_nt: TGTGCCAGCAGCTCCCGGACAGGATCTAACTATGGCTACACCTTC
cdr3_aa: CASSSRTGSNYGYTF
v_call: TRBV9
clone_size: -
j_call: TRBJ1-2
d_call: TRBD1

cdr3_nt: TGTGCCACCAGCAGCTTAGACTTCAATCAGCCCCAGCATTTT
cdr3_aa: CATSSLDFNQPQHF
v_call: TRBV15
clone_size: -
j_call: TRBJ1-5
d_call: -

cdr3_nt: TGTGCCAGCAGTCCCCGCCTTGGGTACGAGCAGTACTTC
cdr3_aa: CASSPRLGYEQYF
v_call: TRBV27
clone_size: -
j_call: TRBJ2-7
d_call: -

cdr3_nt: TGCGCCAGCAGCCAAGAGTCAGCCTTGGGGGGGCGTGCCACTGAAGCTTTCTTT
cdr3_aa: CASSQESALGGRATEAFF
v_call: TRBV4-1
clone_size: -
j_call: TRBJ1-1
d_call: -

cdr3_nt: TGTGCCAGCAGCTTACAGGACCTCTGGGGCTACACCTTC
cdr3_aa: CASSLQDLWGYTF
v_call: TRBV5-4
clone_size: -
j_call: TRBJ1-2
d_call: -

cdr3_nt: TGTGCCAGCAGTCTACGGGGACCCAGGCAGCCCCAGCATTTT
cdr3_aa: CASSLRGPRQPQHF
v_call: TRBV27
clone_size: -
j_call: TRBJ1-5
d_call: -

cdr3_nt: TGTGCCAGCTCACCACCGCTAGGGATTCAGCTGACCGGGGAGCTGTTTTTT
cdr3_aa: CASSPPLGIQLTGELFF
v_call: TRBV18
clone_size: -
j_call: TRBJ2-2
d_call: -